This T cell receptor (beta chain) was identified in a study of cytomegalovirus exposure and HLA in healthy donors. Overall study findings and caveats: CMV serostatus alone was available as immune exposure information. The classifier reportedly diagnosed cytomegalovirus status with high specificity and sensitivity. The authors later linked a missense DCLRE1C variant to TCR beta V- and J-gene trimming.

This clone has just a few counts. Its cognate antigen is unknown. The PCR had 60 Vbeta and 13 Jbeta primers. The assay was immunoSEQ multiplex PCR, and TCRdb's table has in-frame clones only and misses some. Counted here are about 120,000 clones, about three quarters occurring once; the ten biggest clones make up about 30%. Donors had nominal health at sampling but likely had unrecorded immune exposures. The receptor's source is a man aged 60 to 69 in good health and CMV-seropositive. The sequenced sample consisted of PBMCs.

The CDR3 protein is CAWISPWGGAFF. CDR3 DNA: TGTGCCTGGATTTCCCCATGGGGAGGAGCTTTCTTT. The chain employs TRBV30 and TRBJ1-1; D is unresolved. V lost 4 bases, J lost 10 bases, and 16 bases lay in between. This CDR3 has 12 amino acids. Germline V gene data show CDR1 as GTSNPN and CDR2 as SVGIG (reference sequence).